Listed here are 5 T cell receptor beta chains from one sample, sequenced in a study of OX40 agonist ivuxolimab in advanced cancers. The assay was immunoSEQ multiplex PCR, and TCRdb's table has in-frame clones only and misses some. The repertoire holds 60,000 to 70,000 clones, with approximately 78% as singletons. The sample here was CD4+ or CD8+ T cells sorted from blood, taken in a trial of the OX40 agonist ivuxolimab. These receptors all come from an adult with an advanced solid tumor such as melanoma, head and neck, liver or kidney cancer.

The chain carries TRBV11-2 and TRBJ2-2; D unclear. The CDR3 consists of 13 residues. The V gene's germline CDR1 is SGHAT and CDR2 FQNNGV. V was clipped by 4 bases and J by 3 bases, with 6 bases between them. This CDR3 is CASSSVDTGELFF. For the CDR3, the DNA is TGTGCCAGCAGCTCGGTAGACACCGGGGAGCTGTTTTTT.

The J gene is TRBJ2-7, the V gene TRBV11-2; 10 bases line up with TRBD2. The germline V gene has CDR1 SGHAT and CDR2 FQNNGV. V dropped 4 bases and J dropped 1; count of bases not matched to a gene: 4. The CDR3 sequence is 15 residues long. CDR3 residues: CASSSRTSGSYEQYF. DNA for the CDR3: TGTGCCAGCAGCTCGCGGACTAGCGGTTCCTACGAGCAGTACTTC.

In its sample, this clone was seen once. The V and J genes are TRBV28 and TRBJ1-5, with no clear D. CDR1 and CDR2 from the germline V gene are MDHEN and SYDVKM. Trimming took 10 bases from V and 4 from J, leaving 14 bases between them. The CDR3 totals 13 residues. The CDR3 sequence is CAISGALNQPQHF. The CDR3 DNA sequence: TGTGCCATCTCAGGCGCATTAAATCAGCCCCAGCATTTT.

A few counts support this clone. The chain combines TRBV5-5 with TRBJ2-3; the D gene is possibly TRBD1 (6 bases). The CDR3 consists of 15 residues. The V end lost 5 bases, the J end lost 2 bases, and 15 bases lay between the germline ends. CDR1 and CDR2 (germline): SGHKS, YYEKEE (reference sequence). CDR3 bases: TGTGCCAGCAGTTTACGGGACACCAACACAGATACGCAGTATTTT. It encodes CASSLRDTNTDTQYF.

This clone was counted only a few times. The chain combines TRBV5-8 with TRBJ1-1; a possible D gene is TRBD1 (5 bases). The germline V and J ends were trimmed by 4 bases and 0 bases, with 16 bases remaining between them. CDR1 SGHTS and CDR2 YDEGEE come from the germline V gene. The CDR3 spans 16 residues. CDR3 nucleotide sequence: TGTGCCAGCAGCCCTACACGGGGGGGGATGAACACTGAAGCTTTCTTT. Its translation is CASSPTRGGMNTEAFF.